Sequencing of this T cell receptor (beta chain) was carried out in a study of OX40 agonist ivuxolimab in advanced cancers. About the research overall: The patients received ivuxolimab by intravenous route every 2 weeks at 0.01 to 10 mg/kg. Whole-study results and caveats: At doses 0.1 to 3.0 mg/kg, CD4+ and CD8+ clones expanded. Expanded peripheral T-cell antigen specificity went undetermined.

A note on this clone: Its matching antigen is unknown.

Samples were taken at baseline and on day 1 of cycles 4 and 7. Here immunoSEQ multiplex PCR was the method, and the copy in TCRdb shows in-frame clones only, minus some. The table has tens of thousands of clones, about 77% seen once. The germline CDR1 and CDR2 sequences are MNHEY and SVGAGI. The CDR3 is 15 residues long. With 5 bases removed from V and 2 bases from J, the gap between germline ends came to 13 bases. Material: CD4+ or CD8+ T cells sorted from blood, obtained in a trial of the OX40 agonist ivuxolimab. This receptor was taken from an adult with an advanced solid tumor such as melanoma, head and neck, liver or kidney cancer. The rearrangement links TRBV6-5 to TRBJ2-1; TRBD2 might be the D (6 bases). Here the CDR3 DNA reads TGTGCCAGCAGTGGTAGACTAGTTGCCTACAATGAGCAGTTCTTC. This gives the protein CASSGRLVAYNEQFF.